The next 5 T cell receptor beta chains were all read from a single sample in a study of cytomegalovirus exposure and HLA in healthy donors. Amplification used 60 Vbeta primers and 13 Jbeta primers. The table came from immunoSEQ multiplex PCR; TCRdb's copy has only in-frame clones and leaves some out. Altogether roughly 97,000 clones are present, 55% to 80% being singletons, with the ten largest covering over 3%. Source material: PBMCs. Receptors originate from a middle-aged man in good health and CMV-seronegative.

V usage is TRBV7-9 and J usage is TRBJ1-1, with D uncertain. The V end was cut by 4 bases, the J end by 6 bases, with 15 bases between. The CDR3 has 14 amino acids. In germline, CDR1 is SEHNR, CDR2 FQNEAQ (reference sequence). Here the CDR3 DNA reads TGTGCCAGCAGCTCGAACCCCGGAGGGTCTGAAGCTTTCTTT. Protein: CASSSNPGGSEAFF.

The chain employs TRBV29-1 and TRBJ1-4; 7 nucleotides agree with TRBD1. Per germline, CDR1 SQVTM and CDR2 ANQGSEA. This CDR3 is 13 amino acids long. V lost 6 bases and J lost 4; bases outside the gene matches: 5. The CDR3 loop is CSVTTGDNEKLFF. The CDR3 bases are TGCAGCGTGACCACAGGGGATAATGAAAAACTGTTTTTT.

The CDR3 nucleotides are TGTGCCAGCAGTAAGGACAGATCCTATGGCTACACCTTC. Translated: CASSKDRSYGYTF. The V call is TRBV27, the J call TRBJ1-2; a possible D gene is TRBD1 (6 bases). Looked up from germline, CDR1 is MNHEY and CDR2 is SMNVEV (reference sequence). The CDR3 covers 13 residues. Trimming shortened V by 5 bases and J by 4 bases, and 11 bases separated the two germline ends.

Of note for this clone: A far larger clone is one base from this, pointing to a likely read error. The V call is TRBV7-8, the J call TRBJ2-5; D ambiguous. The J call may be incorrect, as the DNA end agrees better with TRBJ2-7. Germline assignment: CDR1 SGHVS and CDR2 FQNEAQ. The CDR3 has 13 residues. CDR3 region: CASSVGQAYEQYF. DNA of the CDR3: TGTGCCAGCAGCGTAGGCCAGGCCTACGAGCAGTACTTC.

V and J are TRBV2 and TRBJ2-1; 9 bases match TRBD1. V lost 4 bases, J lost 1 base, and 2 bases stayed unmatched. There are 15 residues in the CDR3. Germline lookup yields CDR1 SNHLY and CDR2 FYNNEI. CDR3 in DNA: TGTGCCAGCAGTGGACAGGGGGGGTCCTACAATGAGCAGTTCTTC. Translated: CASSGQGGSYNEQFF.